This TCR beta chain came from a study of OX40 agonist ivuxolimab in advanced cancers. The study in broad terms: Ivuxolimab was a fully human IgG2 agonistic monoclonal antibody targeting the costimulatory receptor OX40 (CD134). Intravenous ivuxolimab was administered to patients every 2 weeks at six dose levels: 0.01, 0.1, 0.3, 1.5, 3 and 10 mg/kg. Of the roughly 52 dose-escalation patients, hepatocellular carcinoma was present in approximately 20, melanoma in approximately 15, renal cell carcinoma in 9 and head and neck cancer in 9. In the dose-escalation cohort, approximately 83% of patients were male, and the mean age was roughly 56 years with a range of about 23 to 79. Patients were allowed to have had prior anti-PD-1, anti-PD-L1 or anti-CTLA-4 therapy, and less than 45% of the dose-escalation patients had previously received checkpoint inhibitors. Partial responses occurred in three dose-escalation patients: two with cutaneous melanoma and one with hepatocellular carcinoma. The point of sequencing TCRbeta in the periphery was to test whether ivuxolimab changed TCR sequence diversity and drove clonal T-cell expansion. The paper reports the monotherapy dose-escalation portion (N of about 54 patients) of the phase I ivuxolimab trial. Study-level results and caveats: At doses of 0.1 to 3.0 mg/kg, clonal expansion of both CD4+ and CD8+ blood T cells was observed from baseline to week 6. In the 0.1-3.0 mg/kg groups, partial responders were among the patients with the lowest normalized peripheral clonal expansion, particularly in CD8+ T cells. After ivuxolimab, CD8+ T cells had more expanded clones than CD4+ T cells on average. The antigen specificity of the peripheral T cells that underwent clonal expansion was not determined. Low levels of normalized T-cell clonal expansion were also shown by some nonresponding patients.

From the germline V gene, CDR1 is MNHEY and CDR2 is SVGAGI. Its CDR3 holds 13 amino acids, cysteine through phenylalanine. Of all the DNA, just the CDR3 is kept, 39 bases in frame from base 1. V loses 0 bases of germline sequence and J loses 10 bases, and the interval between the two ends is 10 bases. Genomic DNA was extracted from sorted cells for sequencing of the TCRbeta CDR3 region. The immunoSEQ Assay was used to sequence the TCRbeta CDR3 regions. The table comes from immuneACCESS by way of TCRdb, which keeps in-frame sequences with V and J called. Part of the clones is missing from these tables; in studies checked, under half for an unresolved V gene and the rest for unknown reasons. This sample is represented by approximately 23,000 clones; roughly 88% of them were singletons. Clones ranked in the top ten supply 36% of the sample. As to this clone: This receptor's antigen is unknown. No base-level quality is on record; no much larger clone is a single base apart.

Patients with autoimmune disease history or receiving systemic immunosuppression were excluded from the trial. Peripheral blood for TCR sequencing was collected from all dose cohorts at baseline, on cycle 4 day 1, and on cycle 7 day 1. Samples were obtained from an open-label, multicenter, first-in-human phase I dose-escalation trial of ivuxolimab. Adults with locally advanced or metastatic head and neck squamous cell, hepatocellular, melanoma or renal cell carcinoma were enrolled in the trial. Before TCR sequencing, CD4+ T cells and CD8+ T cells from peripheral blood were sorted into separate populations.

The chain joins TRBV6-5 to TRBJ2-1; the D gene is unclear. The receptor was isolated from an adult with an advanced solid tumor such as melanoma, head and neck, liver or kidney cancer. The sequenced sample was CD4+ or CD8+ T cells sorted from blood, obtained in a trial of the OX40 agonist ivuxolimab. The sequenced DNA is TGTGCCAGCAGTTACTCGATTATAGCCGAGCAGTTCTTC. Translated, it gives CASSYSIIAEQFF.